The T cell receptor beta chain under discussion was sequenced for a study of shared clonotypes between healthy human individuals. Looking at the study overall: Researchers assigned three CD4 naive, three CD4 memory, two CD8 naive and one CD8 memory plate to each donor.

Within Nashville, Tennessee resided all donors, each a Caucasian adult. The CD4+ fraction was divided into a CD45RA+ naive subset and a CD45RA-negative memory subset. With regard to this clone: What it binds is not known.

This CDR3 has 15 residues. V was clipped by 3 bases and J by 3 bases, with 15 bases between them. The germline gives CDR1 GTSNPN, CDR2 SVGIG (reference sequence). The study, taken as a whole, reports: Read depth was anticipated to influence clonotype sharing among donors.

Profiled with immunoSEQ multiplex PCR; TCRdb holds only in-frame clones, not every one. The sample includes a few million clones, about 92% of them seen just once. The sequence was obtained from a man in his late teens or twenties in good health. The sequencing input was naive CD4+ T cells sorted from blood. Regarding subset: CD45RA+ positively selected. This sequence joins TRBV30 and TRBJ1-5; possible D gene TRBD1, 6 bases. The CDR3 spells CAWSGGYRANQPQHF. The CDR3 nucleotides read TGTGCCTGGAGCGGAGGTTACAGGGCCAATCAGCCCCAGCATTTT.